This passage covers 16 T cell receptor beta chains from one sample sequenced in a study of cytomegalovirus exposure and HLA in healthy donors. PCR was performed using 60 Vbeta and 13 Jbeta primers. Measured with immunoSEQ multiplex PCR; TCRdb has only the in-frame clones, and not every one. The sample has approximately 38,000 clones; 82% are singletons. What was sequenced was PBMCs. These receptors all come from a woman between 18 and 30 years old in good health and CMV-seropositive.

This clone appeared a single time. The chain has TRBV28 and TRBJ1-4; D remains unclear. Trimming took off 7 bases at V and 8 bases at J, with 14 bases between the two ends. Germline loops: CDR1 MDHEN, CDR2 SYDVKM. CDR3 length equals 13 residues. The CDR3 reads CASTSGISEKLFF. In DNA, the CDR3 is TGTGCCAGCACCTCCGGAATTAGCGAAAAACTGTTTTTT.

The V call is TRBV5-1, the J call TRBJ2-3; D is ambiguous. Germline V gene lookup returns CDR1 SGHRS and CDR2 YFSETQ. Between the trimmed V and J ends, which lost 0 bases and 6 bases, there was a span of 11 bases. The CDR3 loop spans 14 amino acids. CDR3 DNA sequence: TGCGCCAGCAGCTTGGAACTACTTTCGGATACGCAGTATTTT. Protein sequence: CASSLELLSDTQYF.

This chain uses TRBV19 with TRBJ2-1; D is perhaps TRBD1 (6 bases). CDR3 length: 14 residues. CDR1 LNHDA and CDR2 SQIVND come from the germline V gene (reference sequence). Trimming shortened V by 6 bases and J by 9 bases, and 18 bases separated the two germline ends. CDR3 sequence reads: CASSLQGMQTEQFF. CDR3 coding DNA: TGTGCCAGTAGCCTTCAGGGGATGCAGACTGAGCAGTTCTTC.

This clone was counted ten times or more. The rearrangement uses TRBV6-5 and TRBJ2-1; 8 bases map to TRBD1. Germline CDR1 reads MNHEY; CDR2 reads SVGAGI. The junction had 4 bases not matched to a gene; V was cut back by 7 bases and J by 2 bases. The CDR3 totals 14 residues. The CDR3 DNA reads as TGTGCCAGCAACACACAGGGGGCCTACAATGAGCAGTTCTTC. Translation: CASNTQGAYNEQFF.

This sequence joins TRBV6-5 and TRBJ1-3; 7 bases are a match to TRBD1. With V trimmed by 8 bases and J by 0 bases, 4 bases remained unmatched. The CDR3 runs to 14 residues. The germline V gene has CDR1 MNHEY and CDR2 SVGAGI. This CDR3 is CASQGQLSGNTIYF. The CDR3 nucleotides are TGTGCCAGCCAGGGACAGCTCTCTGGAAACACCATATATTTT.

In nucleotides, the CDR3 is TGTGCCACCTCTCCCCTAGCGGGAGGAGGAGATACGCAGTATTTT. It translates to CATSPLAGGGDTQYF. The rearrangement uses TRBV19 and TRBJ2-3; TRBD2 aligns across 11 bases. Germline CDR1 is LNHDA and CDR2 is SQIVND (reference sequence). V was pared by 10 bases and J by 5 bases, with 11 bases of the junction left unmatched. CDR3 size: 15 residues.

The count of this clone is one. V is TRBV19 and J is TRBJ1-2, with TRBD1 identical over 9 bases. Germline assignment: CDR1 LNHDA and CDR2 SQIVND (reference sequence). V lost 5 bases, J lost 1 base, and 5 bases stayed unmatched. The CDR3 is 15 amino acids. CDR3 nucleotides: TGTGCCAGTAGTGCGGTGGGACAGGGTAACTATGGCTACACCTTC. This gives the protein CASSAVGQGNYGYTF.

The chain has TRBV5-1 and TRBJ1-1; 7 bases align to TRBD1. This CDR3 is built from 15 residues. With 4 bases clipped from V and 5 bases from J, the junction kept 11 bases outside the gene matches. Germline V gene data show CDR1 as SGHRS and CDR2 as YFSETQ. CDR3 sequence reads: CASSESARGWTEAFF. The CDR3 DNA is TGCGCCAGCAGCGAGTCGGCCAGGGGGTGGACTGAAGCTTTCTTT.

The V gene is TRBV28, the J gene TRBJ2-2, with 10 positions matching TRBD2. The V gene's germline CDR1 is MDHEN and CDR2 SYDVKM. CDR3 length: 14 residues. Trimming removed 10 bases from V and 8 bases from J; junction bases left unmatched: 10. CDR3 nucleotides: TGTGCCATTAAGCGGGAGGGCCATTCTGGGGAGCTGTTTTTT. Translating gives CAIKREGHSGELFF. The full variable domain, with the rest looked up from reference TRBV28 and TRBJ2-2, is DVKVTQSSRYLVKRTGEKVFLECVQDMDHENMFWYRQDPGLGLRLIYFSYDVKMKEKGDIPEGYSVSREKKERFSLILESASTNQTSMYLCAIKREGHSGELFFGEGSRLTVL.

The chain recombines TRBV5-1 with TRBJ1-4; D might be TRBD1 (5 bases). Germline-derived CDR1 and CDR2 are SGHRS and YFSETQ. With 4 bases removed from V and 3 bases from J, the gap between germline ends came to 13 bases. The CDR3 has 15 amino acids. Written as DNA, the CDR3 is TGCGCCAGCAGCGGGGGGACGCTGGCTAATGAAAAACTGTTTTTT. Residues: CASSGGTLANEKLFF.

This rearrangement joins TRBV4-2 to TRBJ2-3, with 10 nucleotides matching TRBD2. The CDR3 loop spans 16 amino acids. Unmatched junction bases numbered 2, after V lost 1 base and J lost 1 base. From germline, CDR1 is LGHNA and CDR2 YNFKEQ. The CDR3 nucleotides read TGTGCCAGCAGCCAAGTCGGGACTAGCGGCACAGATACGCAGTATTTT. Translation gives CASSQVGTSGTDTQYF.

The rearrangement joins TRBV12-5 to TRBJ1-4, with 9 bases matching TRBD1. V shed 0 bases and J 11 bases; nucleotides not matched to a gene: 7. This CDR3 spans 15 amino acids. Germline assignment: CDR1 LGHNT and CDR2 FRNRAP. The CDR3: CASGLVQGQGGKLFF. DNA of the CDR3: TGTGCTAGTGGTTTGGTACAGGGACAGGGAGGCAAACTGTTTTTT. The full variable domain, its missing parts supplied by reference TRBV12-5 and TRBJ1-4, is DARVTQTPRHKVTEMGQEVTMRCQPILGHNTVFWYRQTMMQGLELLAYFRNRAPLDDSGMPKDRFSAEMPDATLATLKIQPSEPRDSAVYFCASGLVQGQGGKLFFGSGTQLSVL.

The J gene is TRBJ2-7, the V gene TRBV5-8; D is possibly TRBD1 (5 bases). Trimming stripped 7 bases from V and 9 bases from J, with 20 bases between. Germline CDR1 reads SGHTS; CDR2 reads YDEGEE. The CDR3 sequence is 13 residues long. The CDR3 sequence: CASGQQFTGRQYF. CDR3 nucleotides: TGTGCCAGCGGACAACAGTTCACAGGTCGGCAGTACTTC.

CDR3 protein: CASSPEGLAGRGDTQYF. CDR3 nucleotide sequence: TGCGCCAGCAGCCCCGAGGGACTAGCGGGTCGGGGGGATACGCAGTATTTT. The chain links TRBV5-1 to TRBJ2-3, with 12 bases that match TRBD2. Germline CDR1 reads SGHRS; CDR2 reads YFSETQ. This CDR3 spans 17 amino acids. After removal of 4 bases from V and 6 bases from J, the junction contained 12 bases not matched to a gene.

The chain combines TRBV9 with TRBJ2-3; perhaps TRBD1 as D (5 bases). The CDR3 spans 15 residues. Deletions cut 3 bases from V and 3 bases from J, with 14 bases between. The V gene's germline CDR1 is SGDLS and CDR2 YYNGEE. The CDR3 DNA reads as TGTGCCAGCAGCGCTGGACATGGCGAGACAGATACGCAGTATTTT. Protein: CASSAGHGETDTQYF.

The chain couples TRBV11-2 to TRBJ1-2; maybe TRBD1 (6 bases). V lost 7 bases, J lost 8 bases, and 23 bases lay in between. This CDR3 region has 15 residues. Germline lookup yields CDR1 SGHAT and CDR2 FQNNGV. CDR3 DNA: TGTGCCAGCATCCCGTTCCCAGGGGAATTCGCCGGCTACACCTTC. This sequence encodes CASIPFPGEFAGYTF. Full variable domain (missing parts from reference TRBV11-2 and TRBJ1-2): EAGVAQSPRYKIIEKRQSVAFWCNPISGHATLYWYQQILGQGPKLLIQFQNNGVVDDSQLPKDRFSAERLKGVDSTLKIQPAKLEDSAVYLCASIPFPGEFAGYTFGSGTRLTVV.